The sequence of this T cell receptor (beta chain) was determined in a study of T cell responses to AZD1222 COVID-19 vaccine. Study overall: Pooling covered second doses at about 4 or about 12 weeks. Study results and limitations: The reported proportion of spike-specific TCRs targeting unmutated variant regions was nearly half. Among the donors, most were white British and more were female, and clonal diversity was possibly underestimated.

A remark on this clone: Its antigen is not known.

The CDR3 length is 14 residues. Germline CDR1 is KGHSH and CDR2 is LQKENI. The V and J ends lost 3 bases and 2 bases respectively, with 7 bases between them. Assay: immunoSEQ multiplex PCR; the TCRdb copy retains only in-frame clones and omits some. The table lists 120,000 or so clones, about nine tenths of them singletons. This sample comprised peripheral blood, obtained on day 0 of AZD1222 vaccination. The chain carries TRBV18 and TRBJ2-2; unclear D gene. This clonotype was sampled from an adult in good health. The CDR3 loop reads CASSPDQNTGELFF. The CDR3 region has the DNA TGTGCCAGCTCACCGGACCAAAACACCGGGGAGCTGTTTTTT.